The 21 T cell receptor beta chains reported below all come from one sample, sequenced in a study of T cell responses to AZD1222 COVID-19 vaccine (dated by TCRdb to about 2021). Receptors were amplified or captured by the immunoSEQ multiplex PCR assay. Imported from immuneACCESS, the table was reduced by TCRdb to in-frame sequences with V and J called. These copies leave out some clones; in studies compared against another copy, an unresolved V gene accounts for under half, and the cause of the remainder is not known. The sample has 130,000 to 150,000 clones on record, 91% of them singletons. In total, the top ten clones hold approximately 2.8% of the sample. The sample's time point label, in plain terms: baseline before first vaccination. The sample in question was peripheral blood, obtained on day 0 of AZD1222 vaccination. Receptors originate from an adult in good health.

This clone was observed once. The chain couples TRBV6-5 to TRBJ2-1, with D perhaps assigned TRBD1 or TRBD2 (5 bases each). Germline CDR1 reads MNHEY; CDR2 reads SVGAGI. V lost 0 bases, J lost 4 bases, and 13 bases lay in between. The CDR3 is 16 residues long. CDR3 region: CASSYSWGFGYNEQFF. In DNA, the CDR3 is TGTGCCAGCAGTTACTCATGGGGGTTCGGGTACAATGAGCAGTTCTTC.

This chain joins TRBV6-5 and TRBJ1-5; 9 nucleotides match TRBD1. Germline-derived CDR1 and CDR2 are MNHEY and SVGAGI. V shed 9 bases, J shed 4 bases, and the junction held 1 base outside the gene matches. The CDR3 length is 12 residues. As DNA, the CDR3 is TGTGCCAGTGGGACAGGGAATCAGCCCCAGCATTTT. Translation gives CASGTGNQPQHF.

The V gene is TRBV5-1, the J gene TRBJ1-5; the D gene is possibly TRBD1 (6 bases). The CDR3 consists of 15 residues. With 0 bases removed from V and 4 bases from J, the gap between germline ends came to 11 bases. Germline V CDR1 and CDR2: SGHRS, YFSETQ. The CDR3: CASSLDVGGNQPQHF. The CDR3 DNA reads as TGCGCCAGCAGCTTGGATGTAGGGGGTAATCAGCCCCAGCATTTT.

The rearrangement uses TRBV5-1 and TRBJ1-6, with D maybe TRBD1 (6 bases). Germline loops: CDR1 SGHRS, CDR2 YFSETQ. V dropped 1 base and J dropped 10 bases, with 15 bases sitting between them. The CDR3 covers 15 residues. The CDR3 reads CASSLTFGQNSPLHF. The CDR3 coding sequence is TGCGCCAGCAGCTTGACCTTTGGACAGAACTCACCCCTCCACTTT.

This chain joins TRBV7-6 and TRBJ2-5, with TRBD2 matching 11 bases. This CDR3 comprises 16 residues. CDR1 and CDR2 from the germline V gene are SGHVS and FNYEAQ. Losses at the gene ends were 5 bases for V and 5 bases for J; bases not matched to a gene: 10. This chain's CDR3 is CASSPLNPSGGETQYF. DNA of the CDR3: TGTGCCAGCAGCCCTCTTAATCCTAGCGGGGGGGAGACCCAGTACTTC. The full variable domain, with the rest looked up from reference TRBV7-6 and TRBJ2-5, is GAGVSQSPRYKVTKRGQDVALRCDPISGHVSLYWYRQALGQGPEFLTYFNYEAQQDKSGLPNDRFSAERPEGSISTLTIQRTEQRDSAMYRCASSPLNPSGGETQYFGPGTRLLVL.

The CDR3 DNA reads as TGTGCCAGCAGCTCAACCAGGACTAGCGGGAGGGGTACCGGGGAGCTGTTTTTT. Amino acid sequence: CASSSTRTSGRGTGELFF. J is TRBJ2-2 and V is TRBV7-6; 15 positions match TRBD2. Germline trimming cut 4 bases from V and 5 bases from J; bases unmatched to any gene: 8. This CDR3 has 18 residues. In germline, CDR1 is SGHVS, CDR2 FNYEAQ.

This rearrangement joins TRBV19 to TRBJ1-1; D unclear. The CDR3 spans 11 residues. Per germline, CDR1 LNHDA and CDR2 SQIVND (reference sequence). V shed 3 bases and J shed 3 bases, with 2 bases lying between them. CDR3 sequence (DNA): TGTGCCAGTAGTATTTACACTGAAGCTTTCTTT. Translated: CASSIYTEAFF.

This chain links TRBV2 with TRBJ1-4; D is perhaps TRBD1 (6 bases). This CDR3 has 12 residues. CDR1 SNHLY and CDR2 FYNNEI come from the germline V gene. Trimming took 7 bases from V and 8 from J, leaving 11 bases between them. Here the CDR3 reads CASTEQGEKLFF. In nucleotides, the CDR3 is TGTGCCAGCACGGAACAGGGAGAAAAACTGTTTTTT.

The CDR3 protein is CASSQDRVRSEQFF. The CDR3 coding sequence is TGCGCCAGCAGCCAAGATAGGGTAAGAAGTGAGCAGTTCTTC. The chain joins TRBV4-1 to TRBJ2-1; no clear D gene. This CDR3 contains 14 residues. The V gene's germline CDR1 is MGHRA and CDR2 YSYEKL. V dropped 0 bases and J dropped 9 bases, with 12 bases sitting between them.

This chain links TRBV6-4 with TRBJ1-1; D might be TRBD1 (5 bases). This CDR3 is built from 13 residues. The V gene's germline CDR1 is MRHNA and CDR2 SNTAGT. With 4 bases removed from V and 1 base from J, the gap between germline ends came to 7 bases. The CDR3 spells CASSATGNTEAFF. CDR3 nucleotide sequence: TGTGCCAGCAGTGCTACAGGGAACACTGAAGCTTTCTTT.

CDR3 region: CASSLTGGQYF. CDR3 bases: TGTGCCAGCAGCTTAACAGGGGGCCAGTACTTC. J is TRBJ2-7 and V is TRBV11-2; 9 positions agree with TRBD1. Per the germline V gene, CDR1 is SGHAT and CDR2 is FQNNGV. V shed 2 bases and J 10 bases; nucleotides not matched to a gene: 0. CDR3 length: 11 amino acids.

The genes are TRBV5-1 and TRBJ2-1; 9 bases are shared with TRBD2. Germline CDR1 is SGHRS and CDR2 is YFSETQ. The CDR3 totals 15 residues. With V trimmed by 3 bases and J by 4 bases, 5 bases remained unmatched. CDR3 sequence reads: CASSSSSGTYNEQFF. In DNA, the CDR3 is TGCGCCAGCAGCTCCTCTAGCGGGACTTACAATGAGCAGTTCTTC. Full variable domain (remainder filled in from reference TRBV5-1 and TRBJ2-1): KAGVTQTPRYLIKTRGQQVTLSCSPISGHRSVSWYQQTPGQGLQFLFEYFSETQRNKGNFPGRFSGRQFSNSRSEMNVSTLELGDSALYLCASSSSSGTYNEQFFGPGTRLTVL.

The rearrangement joins TRBV7-2 to TRBJ1-2, with D perhaps TRBD1 (5 bases). V dropped 5 bases and J dropped 0 bases, with 7 bases sitting between them. The CDR3 length is 13 residues. Germline loops: CDR1 SGHTA, CDR2 FQGNSA. CDR3 sequence (DNA): TGTGCCAGCAGCAAGGGGCCTAACTATGGCTACACCTTC. Translating gives CASSKGPNYGYTF.

CDR3 DNA sequence: TGCGCCAGCAGCCAGACTAACAGGGGAGTGTACACCATATATTTT. This sequence encodes CASSQTNRGVYTIYF. The gene calls are TRBV4-1 and TRBJ1-3, with 7 bases aligning to TRBD1. With 3 bases clipped from V and 8 bases from J, the junction kept 10 bases outside the gene matches. The length of the CDR3 is 15 residues. Germline CDR1 and CDR2: MGHRA and YSYEKL.

J is TRBJ2-5 and V is TRBV2; D gene unclear. Trimming left V 7 bases short and J 2 bases short, with 5 bases between. Per germline, CDR1 SNHLY and CDR2 FYNNEI. The CDR3 has 11 amino acids. The CDR3, as DNA: TGTGCCAGCAAATATCAAGAGACCCAGTACTTC. Translating it yields CASKYQETQYF.

The chain employs TRBV14 and TRBJ2-7; the match to TRBD2 covers 8 bases. Germline trimming cut 1 base from V and 6 bases from J; bases unmatched to any gene: 17. The germline CDR1 and CDR2 sequences are SGHDN and FVKESK. This CDR3 has 18 amino acids. Here the CDR3 reads CASSQGPRLAGRGFEQYF. In DNA, the CDR3 is TGTGCCAGCAGCCAAGGACCTCGCTTAGCGGGACGGGGATTCGAGCAGTACTTC.

The genes are TRBV7-2 and TRBJ2-7, with 8 bases fitting TRBD2. The J segment lost 5 bases and the V segment lost 2 bases, leaving 8 bases of the junction unmatched. The CDR3 is 15 amino acids. Germline CDR1 reads SGHTA; CDR2 reads FQGNSA. CDR3 protein: CASSLNGGAVDEQYF. CDR3 in DNA: TGTGCCAGCAGCTTAAACGGGGGGGCGGTCGACGAGCAGTACTTC. The whole variable domain, remainder taken from reference TRBV7-2 and TRBJ2-7, is GAGVSQSPSNKVTEKGKDVELRCDPISGHTALYWYRQSLGQGLEFLIYFQGNSAPDKSGLPSDRFSAERTGGSVSTLTIQRTQQEDSAVYLCASSLNGGAVDEQYFGPGTRLTVT.

The chain uses TRBV7-8 and TRBJ1-5, with 7 nucleotides matching TRBD1. Germline CDR1 SGHVS, CDR2 FQNEAQ. The CDR3 is 14 residues long. Trimming at V came to 5 bases and at J to 3 bases, leaving 4 bases not matched to a gene. The CDR3 DNA reads as TGTGCCAGCAGCCTCGACAGGGTCAATCAGCCCCAGCATTTT. It encodes CASSLDRVNQPQHF.

The J gene is TRBJ1-5, the V gene TRBV28, with 8 bases lining up with TRBD1. The germline CDR1 and CDR2 sequences are MDHEN and SYDVKM. The V and J ends lost 7 bases and 7 bases, in that order; junction bases with no gene match: 12. This CDR3 region has 15 residues. The CDR3 loop is CASTRDRGKKQPQHF. The CDR3 nucleotides read TGTGCCAGCACCCGAGACAGGGGAAAGAAGCAGCCCCAGCATTTT.

The chain couples TRBV4-1 to TRBJ2-5; 10 nucleotides match TRBD1. CDR3 length: 16 amino acids. Germline assignment: CDR1 MGHRA and CDR2 YSYEKL. With V trimmed by 3 bases and J by 4 bases, 8 bases remained unmatched. The CDR3 bases are TGCGCCAGCAGCCATCCCACCGGACAGGGGGGAGAGACCCAGTACTTC. This encodes CASSHPTGQGGETQYF.

The rearrangement links TRBV14 to TRBJ1-2; tentatively, D is TRBD1 (5 bases). V was trimmed by 4 bases and J by 4 bases, leaving 13 bases between them. Germline V gene lookup returns CDR1 SGHDN and CDR2 FVKESK. The CDR3 is 14 amino acids. The CDR3 sequence: CASSPSQGFYGYTF. CDR3 nucleotide sequence: TGTGCCAGCAGCCCCAGTCAGGGTTTCTATGGCTACACCTTC.